Listed below are T cell receptor beta chains from one sample, sequenced in a study of T cells in Graves' hyperthyroidism and ophthalmopathy. One entry per CDR3 protein results from TCRdb running MiXCR on the multiplex PCR reads. The table has 300,000 to 400,000 distinct CDR3 sequences, roughly 14% seen once. The specimen sequenced was blood. The origin of the receptors is a woman aged 30 to 39 with Graves' ophthalmopathy. Each CDR3 is given with its conserved first and last residue. A D gene is named only where the DNA matches it firmly. Size is omitted from some rows. Given values are once, few, many or a class for expanded clones.

D gene,V gene,J gene,CDR3 length,clone size,CDR3 DNA,CDR3 protein
.,TRBV2,TRBJ2-7,12,many,TGTGCCAGCAGTGAGACCGCGTTCGAGCAGTACTTC,CASSETAFEQYF
.,TRBV7-9,TRBJ2-7,15,.,TGTGCCAGCAGCCCGCTGGACACGAGCTCCTACGAGCAGTACTTC,CASSPLDTSSYEQYF
.,TRBV20-1,TRBJ2-5,15,few,TGCAGTGCTTCCCCCCCGGGCGGAACAGGGGAGACCCAGTACTTC,CSASPPGGTGETQYF
.,TRBV12-3/TRBV12-4,TRBJ1-2,12,many,TGTGCCAGCAGTCTCGGAGTAAGTGGCTACACCTTC,CASSLGVSGYTF
TRBD1,TRBV7-8,TRBJ2-3,13,many,TGTGCCAGCAGCCTGGACAGGTCTGGTACGCAGTATTTT,CASSLDRSGTQYF
.,TRBV11-2,TRBJ2-1,13,.,TGTGCCAGCAGCTTAGCGGCGGGGGCGGGGAAGTTCTTC,CASSLAAGAGKFF
.,TRBV6-2/TRBV6-3,TRBJ1-5,18,many,TGTGCCAGCAGTTACTCGAGGACGGGGGGCAGCACGAATCAGCCCCAGCATTTT,CASSYSRTGGSTNQPQHF
.,TRBV4-1,TRBJ2-3,15,many,TGCGCCAGCAGCTCACACGGAGGGTTAGAACGAACGCAGTATTTT,CASSSHGGLERTQYF
.,TRBV5-6,TRBJ2-1,14,few,TGTGCCAGCAGCTTGGGGACGTCAATCAATGAGCAGTTCTTC,CASSLGTSINEQFF
.,TRBV11-2,TRBJ2-7,11,many,TGTGCCAGCAGCTTAACGGGCGAGCAGTACTTC,CASSLTGEQYF
.,TRBV19,TRBJ2-3,15,.,TGTGCCAGTAGTATACTACTCGCCACCCCAGATACGCAGTATTTT,CASSILLATPDTQYF
.,TRBV6-1,TRBJ2-2,16,many,TGTGCCAGCAGTGGGGGGGCAGGGGCGAACACCGGGGAGCTGTTTTTT,CASSGGAGANTGELFF
.,TRBV3-1,TRBJ1-2,14,many,TGTGCCAGCAGTAACCGAGACAATAACTATGGCTACACCTTC,CASSNRDNNYGYTF
.,TRBV28,TRBJ1-6,13,few,TGTGCCAGCAGCTCCACGGTTTATTCACCCCTCCACTTT,CASSSTVYSPLHF
.,TRBV28,TRBJ2-3,14,many,TGTGCCAGCAGTTCTCTAAGCCGAACAGATACGCAGTATTTT,CASSSLSRTDTQYF
.,TRBV6-5,TRBJ2-1,19,many,TGTGCCAGCAGTTACTCGAGAGGCACGACCAGGACTATCTACAATGAGCAGTTCTTC,CASSYSRGTTRTIYNEQFF
.,TRBV3-1,TRBJ2-2,14,many,TGTGCCAGCAGCCACCGCACTACGGACGGGGAGCTGTTTTTT,CASSHRTTDGELFF
TRBD1,TRBV12-3/TRBV12-4,TRBJ2-2,15,many,TGTGCCAGCAGTTTTGACAGGGGATTAGCCGGGGAGCTGTTTTTT,CASSFDRGLAGELFF
.,TRBV7-6,TRBJ1-1,15,few,TGTGCCAGCAGGGCGTATATTGGGCAAGACACTGAAGCTTTCTTT,CASRAYIGQDTEAFF
TRBD1,TRBV11-3,TRBJ2-1,15,many,TGTGCCAGCAGCTCTGGGACAGCCCTTCCCAATGAGCAGTTCTTC,CASSSGTALPNEQFF
TRBD1,TRBV6-1,TRBJ1-2,14,.,TGTGCCAGCAGTGGGGACAGGGGGCTGGATGGCTACACCTTC,CASSGDRGLDGYTF
.,TRBV5-6,TRBJ1-2,14,.,TGTGCCAGCACCCGGGAGGTCTTGTACTATGGCTACACCTTC,CASTREVLYYGYTF
TRBD2,TRBV7-3,TRBJ2-2,15,many,TGTGCCAGCAGCCCCGCGGGGGGGAACACCGGGGAGCTGTTTTTT,CASSPAGGNTGELFF
TRBD2,TRBV28,TRBJ2-7,16,.,TGTGCCAGCAGTTTAGGGACTAGCGGGGGGATCAACGAGCAGTACTTC,CASSLGTSGGINEQYF
.,TRBV29-1,TRBJ2-5,13,many,TGCAGCGTGGCCCAGGGGAACCAAGAGACCCAGTACTTC,CSVAQGNQETQYF
.,TRBV18,TRBJ1-1,14,.,TGTGCCAGCTCACGGGGGGAATTCAACACTGAAGCTTTCTTT,CASSRGEFNTEAFF
.,TRBV7-2,TRBJ2-5,14,many,TGTGCCAGCAGCCGAGTAGGCCTCCAAGAGACCCAGTACTTC,CASSRVGLQETQYF
TRBD1,TRBV6-8,TRBJ2-4,14,many,TGTGCCAGCAGTTCCGGGACAGGGATCGGCATTCAGTACTTC,CASSSGTGIGIQYF
.,TRBV3-1,TRBJ1-1,14,many,TGTGCCAGCAGCCCTGGGTCAGGGGAAACTGAAGCTTTCTTT,CASSPGSGETEAFF
.,TRBV9,TRBJ2-1,18,many,TGTGCCAGCAGCGTAGGTTACAGGGGGGGCGAATCCTACAATGAGCAGTTCTTC,CASSVGYRGGESYNEQFF
TRBD1,TRBV5-8,TRBJ1-1,15,many,TGTGCCAGCAGCTTACCAGGGACAGGGAACACTGAAGCTTTCTTT,CASSLPGTGNTEAFF
TRBD1,TRBV6-1,TRBJ1-6,16,few,TGTGCCAGCAGTGATATGACAGGGGCTGCTACTTCACCCCTCCACTTT,CASSDMTGAATSPLHF
.,TRBV11-2,TRBJ2-3,13,many,TGTGCCAGCAGCGAGGTCTTTTCAGATACGCAGTATTTT,CASSEVFSDTQYF
.,TRBV30,TRBJ1-5,13,many,TGTGCCTGGAACACGAATAGCAATCAGCCCCAGCATTTT,CAWNTNSNQPQHF
.,TRBV29-1,TRBJ2-7,13,.,TGCAGCGTCACGGGGCGACAGGCCTACGAGCAGTACTTC,CSVTGRQAYEQYF
.,TRBV30,TRBJ2-7,13,many,TGTGCCTGGAGTGTCTCCTACTCCTACGAGCAGTACTTC,CAWSVSYSYEQYF
.,TRBV7-3,TRBJ2-3,16,many,TGTGCCAGCAGCCCCTTAGGGCCTGCGAGCACAGATACGCAGTATTTT,CASSPLGPASTDTQYF
.,TRBV11-2,TRBJ2-2,18,many,TGTGCCAGCAGTTTAGGTGTGGCGGGACCTTTTTACACCGGGGAGCTGTTTTTT,CASSLGVAGPFYTGELFF
.,TRBV2,TRBJ2-1,15,many,TGTGCCACCGAAGGGATGTACCAGCCCTACAATGAGCAGTTCTTC,CATEGMYQPYNEQFF
.,TRBV2,TRBJ1-5,14,many,TGTGCCAGCAGCAAGCGGATGAGCAATCAGCCCCAGCATTTT,CASSKRMSNQPQHF
.,TRBV20-1,TRBJ1-3,14,many,TGCAGTGCTAGAGAGGGTGCGGCATGGGACACCATATATTTT,CSAREGAAWDTIYF